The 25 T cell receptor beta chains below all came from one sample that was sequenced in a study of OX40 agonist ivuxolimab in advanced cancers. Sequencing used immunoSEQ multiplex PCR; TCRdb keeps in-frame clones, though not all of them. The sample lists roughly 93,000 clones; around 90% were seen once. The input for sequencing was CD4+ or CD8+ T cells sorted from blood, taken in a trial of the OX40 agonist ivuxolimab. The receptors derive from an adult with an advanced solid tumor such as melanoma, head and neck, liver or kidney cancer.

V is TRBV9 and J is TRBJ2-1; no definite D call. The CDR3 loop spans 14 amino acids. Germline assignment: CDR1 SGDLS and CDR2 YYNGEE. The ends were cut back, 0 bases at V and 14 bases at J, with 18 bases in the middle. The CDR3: CASSVAPTPERKFF. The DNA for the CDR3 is TGTGCCAGCAGCGTAGCTCCGACGCCGGAGAGGAAGTTCTTC.

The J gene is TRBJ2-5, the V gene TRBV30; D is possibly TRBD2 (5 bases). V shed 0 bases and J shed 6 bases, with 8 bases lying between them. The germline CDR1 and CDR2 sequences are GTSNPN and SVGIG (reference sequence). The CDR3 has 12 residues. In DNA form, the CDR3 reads TGTGCCTGGAGTGTATACGGGAAGACCCAGTACTTC. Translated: CAWSVYGKTQYF.

The CDR3 sequence: CASRGIIANQPQHF. The CDR3 coding sequence is TGTGCCAGCAGGGGGATCATTGCCAATCAGCCCCAGCATTTT. The chain combines TRBV2 with TRBJ1-5; no clear D. The CDR3 has 14 amino acids. Deletions cut 6 bases from V and 3 bases from J, with 12 bases between. In germline, CDR1 is SNHLY, CDR2 FYNNEI.

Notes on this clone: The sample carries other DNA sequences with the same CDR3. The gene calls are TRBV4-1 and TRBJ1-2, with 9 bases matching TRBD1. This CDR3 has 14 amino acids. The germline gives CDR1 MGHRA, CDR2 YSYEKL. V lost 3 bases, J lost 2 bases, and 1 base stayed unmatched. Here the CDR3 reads CASSQDRGNYGYTF. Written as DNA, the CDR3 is TGCGCCAGCAGCCAGGACAGGGGAAACTATGGCTACACCTTC.

The CDR3 bases are TGTGCCAGCAGTGCCCACAGGGGTGAAAAACTGTTTTTT. Translated: CASSAHRGEKLFF. This chain connects TRBV25-1 to TRBJ1-4, with 7 positions matching TRBD1. Germline CDR1 is MGHDK and CDR2 is SYGVNS. Trimming cost V 4 bases and J 7 bases; bases outside gene matches: 3. There are 13 residues in the CDR3. Using reference TRBV25-1 and TRBJ1-4 for the parts outside the CDR3, the full variable domain is EADIYQTPRYLVIGTGKKITLECSQTMGHDKMYWYQQDPGMELHLIHYSYGVNSTEKGDLSSESTVSRIRTEHFPLTLESARPSHTSQYLCASSAHRGEKLFFGSGTQLSVL.

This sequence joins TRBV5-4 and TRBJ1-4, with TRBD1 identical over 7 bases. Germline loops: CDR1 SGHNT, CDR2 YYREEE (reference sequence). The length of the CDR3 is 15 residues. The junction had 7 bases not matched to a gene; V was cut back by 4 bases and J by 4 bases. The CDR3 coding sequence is TGTGCCAGCAGCATATCCGGGACAGTTAATGAAAAACTGTTTTTT. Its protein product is CASSISGTVNEKLFF.

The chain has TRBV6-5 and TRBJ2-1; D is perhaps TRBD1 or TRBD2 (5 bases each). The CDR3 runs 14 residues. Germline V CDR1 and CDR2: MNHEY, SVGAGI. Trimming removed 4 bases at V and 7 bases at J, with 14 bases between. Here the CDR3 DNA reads TGTGCCAGCAGTTCTTGGGGGATGAGGAATGAGCAGTTCTTC. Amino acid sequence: CASSSWGMRNEQFF.

CDR3 loop: CASTRTQTGSETQYF. For the CDR3, the DNA is TGTGCCTCCACACGAACCCAGACAGGCTCCGAGACCCAGTACTTC. V and J are TRBV10-3 and TRBJ2-5; possibly TRBD1 for D (6 bases). The CDR3 spans 15 residues. Germline V gene lookup returns CDR1 ENHRY and CDR2 SYGVKD. Trimming cost V 11 bases and J 5 bases, with 24 bases left between them.

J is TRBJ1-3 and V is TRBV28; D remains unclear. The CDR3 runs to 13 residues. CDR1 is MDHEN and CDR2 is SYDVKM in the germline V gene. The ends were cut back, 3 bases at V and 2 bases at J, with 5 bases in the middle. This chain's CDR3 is CASSLATGNTIYF. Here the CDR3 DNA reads TGTGCCAGCAGTTTGGCAACTGGAAACACCATATATTTT.

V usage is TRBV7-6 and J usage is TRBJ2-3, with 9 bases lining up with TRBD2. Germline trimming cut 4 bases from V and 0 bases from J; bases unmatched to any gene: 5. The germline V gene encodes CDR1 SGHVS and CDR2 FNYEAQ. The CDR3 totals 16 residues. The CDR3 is CASSSASGTSTDTQYF. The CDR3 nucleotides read TGTGCCAGCAGCTCAGCTAGCGGGACGAGCACAGATACGCAGTATTTT.

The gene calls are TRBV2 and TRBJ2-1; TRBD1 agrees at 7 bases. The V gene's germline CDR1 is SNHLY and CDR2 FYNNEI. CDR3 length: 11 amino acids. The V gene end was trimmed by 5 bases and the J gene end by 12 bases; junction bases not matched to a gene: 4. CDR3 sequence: CASSRDSRQFF. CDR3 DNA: TGTGCCAGCAGTCGGGACAGTAGGCAGTTCTTC.

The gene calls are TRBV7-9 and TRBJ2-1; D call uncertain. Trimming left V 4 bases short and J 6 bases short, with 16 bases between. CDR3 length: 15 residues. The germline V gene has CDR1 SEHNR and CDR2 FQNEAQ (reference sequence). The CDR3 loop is CASSSSLTRTNEQFF. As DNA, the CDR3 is TGTGCCAGCAGCTCCTCGCTTACTCGTACCAATGAGCAGTTCTTC. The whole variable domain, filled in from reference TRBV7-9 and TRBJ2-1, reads DTGVSQNPRHKITKRGQNVTFRCDPISEHNRLYWYRQTLGQGPEFLTYFQNEAQLEKSRLLSDRFSAERPKGSFSTLEIQRTEQGDSAMYLCASSSSLTRTNEQFFGPGTRLTVL.

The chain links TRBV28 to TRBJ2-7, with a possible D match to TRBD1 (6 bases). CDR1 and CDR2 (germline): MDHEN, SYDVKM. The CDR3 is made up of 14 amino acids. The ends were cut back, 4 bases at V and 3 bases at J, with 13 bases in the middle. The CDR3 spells CASSYAQGLYEQYF. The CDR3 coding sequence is TGTGCCAGCAGTTATGCCCAGGGGCTCTACGAGCAGTACTTC.

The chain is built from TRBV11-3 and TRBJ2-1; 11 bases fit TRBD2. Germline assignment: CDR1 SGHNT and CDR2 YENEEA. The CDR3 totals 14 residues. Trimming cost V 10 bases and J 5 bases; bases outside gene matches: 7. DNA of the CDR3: TGTGCCACCAAAATTAGCGGGAGGGACAATGAGCAGTTCTTC. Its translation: CATKISGRDNEQFF.

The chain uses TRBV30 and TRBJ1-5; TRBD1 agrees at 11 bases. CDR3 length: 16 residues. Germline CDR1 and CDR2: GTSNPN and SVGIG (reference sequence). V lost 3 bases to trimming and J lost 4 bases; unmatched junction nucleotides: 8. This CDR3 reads CAWRPAGTGGNQPQHF. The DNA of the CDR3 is TGTGCCTGGAGACCGGCCGGGACAGGGGGTAATCAGCCCCAGCATTTT.

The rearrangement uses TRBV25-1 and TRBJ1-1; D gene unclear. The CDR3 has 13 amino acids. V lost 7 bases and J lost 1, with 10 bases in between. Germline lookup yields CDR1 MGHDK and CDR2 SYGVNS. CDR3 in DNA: TGTGCCAGCACCAAGGAGCAGAACACTGAAGCTTTCTTT. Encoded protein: CASTKEQNTEAFF.

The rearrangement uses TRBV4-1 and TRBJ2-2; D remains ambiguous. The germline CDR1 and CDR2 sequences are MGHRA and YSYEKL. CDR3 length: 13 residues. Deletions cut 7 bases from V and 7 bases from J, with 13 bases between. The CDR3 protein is CASKNGGIGELFF. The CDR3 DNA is TGCGCCAGCAAAAATGGCGGAATCGGGGAGCTGTTTTTT.

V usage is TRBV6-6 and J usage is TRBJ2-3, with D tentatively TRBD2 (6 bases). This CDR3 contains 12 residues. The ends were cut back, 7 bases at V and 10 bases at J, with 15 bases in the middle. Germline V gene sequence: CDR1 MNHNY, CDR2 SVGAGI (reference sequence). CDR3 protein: CASIAEGTSQYF. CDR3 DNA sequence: TGTGCCAGCATAGCGGAGGGCACCTCGCAGTATTTT.

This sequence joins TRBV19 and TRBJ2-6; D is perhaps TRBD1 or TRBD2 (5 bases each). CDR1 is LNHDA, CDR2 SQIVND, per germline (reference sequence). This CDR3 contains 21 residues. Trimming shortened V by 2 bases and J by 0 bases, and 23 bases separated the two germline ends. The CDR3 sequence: CASSISNPGRRVFSGANVLTF. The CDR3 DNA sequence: TGTGCCAGTAGTATAAGCAACCCGGGACGTAGAGTTTTCTCTGGGGCCAACGTCCTGACTTTC.

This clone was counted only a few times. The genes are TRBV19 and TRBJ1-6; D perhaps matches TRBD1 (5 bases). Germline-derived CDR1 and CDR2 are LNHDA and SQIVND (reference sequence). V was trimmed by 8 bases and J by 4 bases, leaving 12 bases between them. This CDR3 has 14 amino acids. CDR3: CASRDGIYNSPLHF. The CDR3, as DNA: TGTGCCAGTCGGGACGGAATTTATAATTCACCCCTCCACTTT.

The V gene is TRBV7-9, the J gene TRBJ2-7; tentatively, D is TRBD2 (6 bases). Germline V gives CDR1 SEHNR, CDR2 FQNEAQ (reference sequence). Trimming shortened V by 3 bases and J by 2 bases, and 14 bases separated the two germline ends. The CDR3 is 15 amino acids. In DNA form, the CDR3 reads TGTGCCAGCAGCTTGTTAACCGGGACTCCCTACGAGCAGTACTTC. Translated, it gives CASSLLTGTPYEQYF.

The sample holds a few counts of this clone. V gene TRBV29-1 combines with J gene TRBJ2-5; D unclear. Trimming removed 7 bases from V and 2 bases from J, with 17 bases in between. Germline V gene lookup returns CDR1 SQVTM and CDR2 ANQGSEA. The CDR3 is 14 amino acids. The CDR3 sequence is CSAKVRLLQETQYF. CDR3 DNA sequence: TGCAGCGCTAAAGTTCGCCTCCTGCAAGAGACCCAGTACTTC.

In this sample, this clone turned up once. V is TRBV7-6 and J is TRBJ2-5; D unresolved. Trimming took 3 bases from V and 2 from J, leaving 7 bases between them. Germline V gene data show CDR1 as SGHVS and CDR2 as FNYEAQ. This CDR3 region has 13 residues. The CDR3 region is CASSFSGQETQYF. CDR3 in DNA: TGTGCCAGCAGCTTCTCGGGTCAAGAGACCCAGTACTTC.

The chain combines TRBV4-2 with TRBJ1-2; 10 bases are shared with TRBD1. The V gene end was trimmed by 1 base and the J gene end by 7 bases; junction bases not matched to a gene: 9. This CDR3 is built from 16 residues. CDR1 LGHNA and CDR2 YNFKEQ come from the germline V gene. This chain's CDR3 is CASSQVTTGTGVGYTF. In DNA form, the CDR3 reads TGTGCCAGCAGCCAAGTAACGACCGGGACAGGGGTTGGCTACACCTTC.

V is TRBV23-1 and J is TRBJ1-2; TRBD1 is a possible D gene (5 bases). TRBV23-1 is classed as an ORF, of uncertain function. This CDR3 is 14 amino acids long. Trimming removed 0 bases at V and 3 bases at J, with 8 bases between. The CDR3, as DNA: TGCGCCAGCAGTCAATCGAGGGACGACTATGGCTACACCTTC. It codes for CASSQSRDDYGYTF.